What follows is one TCR beta chain and its context. The CDR3 has 14 amino acids. Germline V gene data show CDR1 as GTSNPN and CDR2 as SVGIG (reference sequence). Trimming took 0 bases from V and 6 from J; bases not matched to a gene: 6. This sample is part of a study of blood T cell repertoires in COVID-19. Original data processing: Using reference gene primer amplification, nucleated cell counts were estimated. Assay used: immunoSEQ multiplex PCR; TCRdb lists only in-frame clones, some missing. From that table come the V and J calls and clone size; the DNA was used to work out D and trimming. In the table there are around 260,000 clones, roughly 86% of which are singletons.

The sequencing input was peripheral blood. The chain links TRBV30 to TRBJ2-7; 9 bases are shared with TRBD1. This TCR was sampled from a human donor in a cohort sampled during active COVID-19. Written as DNA, the CDR3 is TGTGCCTGGAGTGTGGGACAGGGCCCCTCCGAGCAGTACTTC. Encoded protein: CAWSVGQGPSEQYF.